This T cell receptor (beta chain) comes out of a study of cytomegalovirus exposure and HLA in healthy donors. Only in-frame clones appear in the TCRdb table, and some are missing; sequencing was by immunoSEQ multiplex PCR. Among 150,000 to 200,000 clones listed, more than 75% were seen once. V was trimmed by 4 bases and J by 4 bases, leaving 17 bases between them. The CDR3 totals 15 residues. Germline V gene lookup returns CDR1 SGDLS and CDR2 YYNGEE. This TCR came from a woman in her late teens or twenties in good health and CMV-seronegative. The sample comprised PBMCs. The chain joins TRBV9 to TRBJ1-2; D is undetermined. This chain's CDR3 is CASSLKEGFGYGYTF. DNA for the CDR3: TGTGCCAGCAGCCTTAAGGAGGGCTTCGGCTATGGCTACACCTTC.